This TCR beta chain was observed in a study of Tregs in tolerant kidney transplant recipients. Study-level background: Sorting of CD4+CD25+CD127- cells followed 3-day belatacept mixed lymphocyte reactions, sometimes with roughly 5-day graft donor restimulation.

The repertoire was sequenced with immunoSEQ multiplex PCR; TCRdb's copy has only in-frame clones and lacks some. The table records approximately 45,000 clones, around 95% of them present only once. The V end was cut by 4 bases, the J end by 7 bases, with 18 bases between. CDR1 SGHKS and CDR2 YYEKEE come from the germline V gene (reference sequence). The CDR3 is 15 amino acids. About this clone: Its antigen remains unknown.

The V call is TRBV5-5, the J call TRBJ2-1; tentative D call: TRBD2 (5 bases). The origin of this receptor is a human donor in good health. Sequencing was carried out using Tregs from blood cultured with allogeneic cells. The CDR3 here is CASSHAEPRGNEQFF. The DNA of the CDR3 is TGTGCCAGCAGCCACGCAGAACCCCGAGGGAATGAGCAGTTCTTC.